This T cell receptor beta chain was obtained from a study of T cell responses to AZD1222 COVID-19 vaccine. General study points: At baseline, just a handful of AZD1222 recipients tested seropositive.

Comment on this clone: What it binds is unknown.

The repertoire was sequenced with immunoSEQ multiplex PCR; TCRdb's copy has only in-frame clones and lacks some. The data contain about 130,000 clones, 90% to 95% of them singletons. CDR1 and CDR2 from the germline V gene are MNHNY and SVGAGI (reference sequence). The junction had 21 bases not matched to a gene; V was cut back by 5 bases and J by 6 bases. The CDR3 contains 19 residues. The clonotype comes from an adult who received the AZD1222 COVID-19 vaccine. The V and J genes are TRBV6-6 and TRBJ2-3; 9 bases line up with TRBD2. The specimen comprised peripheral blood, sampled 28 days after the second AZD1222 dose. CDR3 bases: TGTGCCAGCAGTCCGACTTGGAAGCGGGGGGCCTCCTGGGTTGATACGCAGTATTTT. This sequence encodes CASSPTWKRGASWVDTQYF.